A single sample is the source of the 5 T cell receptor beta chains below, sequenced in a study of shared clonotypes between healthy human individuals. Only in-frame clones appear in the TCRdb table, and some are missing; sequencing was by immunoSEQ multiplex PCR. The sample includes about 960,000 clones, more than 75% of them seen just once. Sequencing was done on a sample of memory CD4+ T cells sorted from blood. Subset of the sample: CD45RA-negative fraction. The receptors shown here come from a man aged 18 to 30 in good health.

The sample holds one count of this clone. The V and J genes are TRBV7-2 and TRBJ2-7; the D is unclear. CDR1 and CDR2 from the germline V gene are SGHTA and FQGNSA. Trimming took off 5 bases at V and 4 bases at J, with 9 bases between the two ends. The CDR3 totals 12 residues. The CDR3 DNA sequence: TGTGCCAGCAGCCCAGCCTGGTACGAGCAGTACTTC. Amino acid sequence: CASSPAWYEQYF.

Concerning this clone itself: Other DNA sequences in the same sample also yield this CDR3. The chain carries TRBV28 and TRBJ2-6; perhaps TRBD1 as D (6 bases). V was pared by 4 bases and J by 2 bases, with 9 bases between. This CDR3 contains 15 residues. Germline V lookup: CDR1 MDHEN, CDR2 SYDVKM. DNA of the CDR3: TGTGCCAGCAGTTCCTCAGGGGCTGGGGCCAACGTCCTGACTTTC. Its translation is CASSSSGAGANVLTF.

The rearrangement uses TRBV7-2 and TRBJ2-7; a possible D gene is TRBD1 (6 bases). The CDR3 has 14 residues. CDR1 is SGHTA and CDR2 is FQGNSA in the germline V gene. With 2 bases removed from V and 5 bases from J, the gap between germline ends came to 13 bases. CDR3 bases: TGTGCCAGCAGCTTAAACACAGGGTTCGACGAGCAGTACTTC. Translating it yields CASSLNTGFDEQYF.

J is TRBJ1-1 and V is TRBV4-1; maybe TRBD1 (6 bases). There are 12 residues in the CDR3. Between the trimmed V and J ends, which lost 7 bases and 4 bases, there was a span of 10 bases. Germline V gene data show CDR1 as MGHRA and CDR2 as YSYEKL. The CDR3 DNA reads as TGCGCCAGCACGGGGGCCTCCACTGAAGCTTTCTTT. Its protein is CASTGASTEAFF.

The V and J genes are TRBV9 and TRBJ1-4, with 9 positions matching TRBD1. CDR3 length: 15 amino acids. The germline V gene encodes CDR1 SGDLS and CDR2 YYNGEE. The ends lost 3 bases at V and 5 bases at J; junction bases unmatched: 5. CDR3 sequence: CASSARQGVNEKLFF. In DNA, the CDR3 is TGTGCCAGCAGCGCGCGACAGGGGGTCAATGAAAAACTGTTTTTT. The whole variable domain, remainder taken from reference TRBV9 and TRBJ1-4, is DSGVTQTPKHLITATGQRVTLRCSPRSGDLSVYWYQQSLDQGLQFLIQYYNGEERAKGNILERFSAQQFPDLHSELNLSSLELGDSALYFCASSARQGVNEKLFFGSGTQLSVL.